The present T cell receptor beta chain was sequenced within a study of blood T cells in healthy people across ages. Study observations and caveats: The study found TCR beta diversity correlated strongly with naive T cell percentage. Roughly linear declines in TCR beta diversity per million T cells occurred with age.

Trimming pared 4 bases from V and 1 base from J, leaving 11 bases between. The CDR3 extends over 15 amino acids. Germline V gene sequence: CDR1 LGHNA, CDR2 YSLEER. Through a sample-barcoded 5' primer and a J-beta primer mix, a second PCR was run for about 6 to 11 cycles. With 12 random nucleotides, a template-switch adaptor tagged each individual cDNA molecule. TCRdb reprocessed the 5' RACE reads with MiXCR, giving one entry per CDR3 protein. Among 800,000 to 950,000 distinct CDR3 sequences, under 40% were seen once, and the ten largest hold roughly 13%. Details on this clonotype: Antigen unknown.

The rearrangement uses TRBV4-3 and TRBJ1-5, with D unresolved. The receptor was derived from a man aged 18 to 30 in good health. Sequenced material: blood. CDR3 DNA sequence: TGCGCCAGCAGCCTTAGAGTTGGGAGCAATCAGCCCCAGCATTTT. This encodes CASSLRVGSNQPQHF.